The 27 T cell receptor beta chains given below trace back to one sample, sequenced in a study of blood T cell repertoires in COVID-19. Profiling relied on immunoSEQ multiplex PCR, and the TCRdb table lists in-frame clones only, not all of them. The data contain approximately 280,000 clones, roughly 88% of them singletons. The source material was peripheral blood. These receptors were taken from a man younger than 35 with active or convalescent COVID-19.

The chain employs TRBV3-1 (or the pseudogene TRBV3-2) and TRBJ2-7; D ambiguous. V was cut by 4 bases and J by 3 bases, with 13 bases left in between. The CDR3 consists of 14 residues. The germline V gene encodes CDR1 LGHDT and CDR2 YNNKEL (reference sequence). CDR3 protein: CASSPRSGGYEQYF. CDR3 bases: TGTGCCAGCAGCCCCCGCTCGGGTGGCTACGAGCAGTACTTC.

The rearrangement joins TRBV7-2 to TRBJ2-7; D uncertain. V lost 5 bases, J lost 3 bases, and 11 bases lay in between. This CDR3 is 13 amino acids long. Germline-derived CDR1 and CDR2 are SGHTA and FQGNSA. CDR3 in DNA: TGTGCCAGCAGCCCTTCCCCGGGCTACGAGCAGTACTTC. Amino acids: CASSPSPGYEQYF.

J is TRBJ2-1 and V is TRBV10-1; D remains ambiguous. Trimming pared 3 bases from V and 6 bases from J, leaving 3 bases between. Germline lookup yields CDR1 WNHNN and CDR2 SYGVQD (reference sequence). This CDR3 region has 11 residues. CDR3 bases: TGCGCCAGCAGTGACTCCAATGAGCAGTTCTTC. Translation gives CASSDSNEQFF.

The CDR3 DNA sequence: TGTGCCAGTAGTATCTTAGCGAACACCGGGGAGCTGTTTTTT. This sequence encodes CASSILANTGELFF. The chain links TRBV19 to TRBJ2-2; D is ambiguous. The V and J ends lost 3 bases and 0 bases respectively, with 5 bases between them. This CDR3 region has 14 residues. Germline lookup yields CDR1 LNHDA and CDR2 SQIVND (reference sequence).

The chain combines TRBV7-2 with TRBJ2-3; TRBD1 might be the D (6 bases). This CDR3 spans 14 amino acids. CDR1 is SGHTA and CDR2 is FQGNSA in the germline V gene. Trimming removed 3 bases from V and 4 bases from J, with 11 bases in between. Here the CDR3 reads CASSFRGGADTQYF. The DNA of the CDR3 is TGTGCCAGCAGCTTCAGGGGTGGGGCAGATACGCAGTATTTT.

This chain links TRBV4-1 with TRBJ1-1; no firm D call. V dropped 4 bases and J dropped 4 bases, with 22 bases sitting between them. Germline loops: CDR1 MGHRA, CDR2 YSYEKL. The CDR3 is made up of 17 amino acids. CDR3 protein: CASSRHNRGLVGTEAFF. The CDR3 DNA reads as TGCGCCAGCAGCCGGCACAATAGAGGGTTGGTGGGCACTGAAGCTTTCTTT.

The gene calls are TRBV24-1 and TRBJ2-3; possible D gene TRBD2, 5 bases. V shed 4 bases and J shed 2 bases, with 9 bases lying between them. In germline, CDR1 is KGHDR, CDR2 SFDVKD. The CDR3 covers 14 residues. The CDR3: CATSEPGNTDTQYF. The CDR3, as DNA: TGTGCCACCAGTGAACCGGGGAACACAGATACGCAGTATTTT.

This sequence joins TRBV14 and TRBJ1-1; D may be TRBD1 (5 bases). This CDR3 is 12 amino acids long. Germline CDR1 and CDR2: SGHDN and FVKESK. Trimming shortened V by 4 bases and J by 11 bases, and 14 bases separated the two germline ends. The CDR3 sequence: CASSPLSGAAFF. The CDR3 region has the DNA TGTGCCAGCAGCCCCCTCAGTGGGGCGGCTTTCTTT.

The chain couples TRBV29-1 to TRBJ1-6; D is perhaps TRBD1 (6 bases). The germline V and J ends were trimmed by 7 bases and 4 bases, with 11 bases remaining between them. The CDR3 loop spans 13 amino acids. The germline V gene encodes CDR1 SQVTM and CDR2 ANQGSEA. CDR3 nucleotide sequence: TGCAGCGCCAGGGGAGAGTATAATTCACCCCTCCACTTT. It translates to CSARGEYNSPLHF.

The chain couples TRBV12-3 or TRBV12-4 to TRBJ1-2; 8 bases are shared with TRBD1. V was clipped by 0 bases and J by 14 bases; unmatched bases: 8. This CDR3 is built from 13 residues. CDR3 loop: CASSLAPTGGRTF. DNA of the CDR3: TGTGCCAGCAGTTTAGCGCCAACAGGGGGTCGGACCTTC.

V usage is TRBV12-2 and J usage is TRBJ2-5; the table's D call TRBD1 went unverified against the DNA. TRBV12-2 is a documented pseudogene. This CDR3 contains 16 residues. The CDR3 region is CASRPQVDRSAETQYF. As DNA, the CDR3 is TGTGCAAGTCGCCCCCAGGTTGACAGGTCGGCTGAGACCCAGTACTTC.

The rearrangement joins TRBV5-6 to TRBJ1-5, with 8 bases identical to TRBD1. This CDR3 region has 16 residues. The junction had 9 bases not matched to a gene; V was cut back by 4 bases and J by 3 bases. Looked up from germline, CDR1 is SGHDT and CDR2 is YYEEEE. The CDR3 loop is CASSASTGGFNQPQHF. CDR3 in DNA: TGTGCCAGCAGCGCAAGTACAGGGGGGTTCAATCAGCCCCAGCATTTT. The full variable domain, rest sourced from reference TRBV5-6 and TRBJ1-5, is DAGVTQSPTHLIKTRGQQVTLRCSPKSGHDTVSWYQQALGQGPQFIFQYYEEEERQRGNFPDRFSGHQFPNYSSELNVNALLLGDSALYLCASSASTGGFNQPQHFGDGTRLSIL.

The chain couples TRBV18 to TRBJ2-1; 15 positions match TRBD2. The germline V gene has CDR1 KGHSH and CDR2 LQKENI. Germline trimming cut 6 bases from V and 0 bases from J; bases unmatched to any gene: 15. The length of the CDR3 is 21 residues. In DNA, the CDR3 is TGTGCCAGCTCCTATTACCTGGCCGGGACTAGCGGGAGGAGCTCCTACAATGAGCAGTTCTTC. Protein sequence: CASSYYLAGTSGRSSYNEQFF.

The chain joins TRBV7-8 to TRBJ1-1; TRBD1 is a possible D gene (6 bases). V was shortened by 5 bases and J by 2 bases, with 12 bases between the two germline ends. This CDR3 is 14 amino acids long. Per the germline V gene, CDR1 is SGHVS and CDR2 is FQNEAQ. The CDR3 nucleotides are TGTGCCAGCAGCCCAGGGACACCTAACACTGAAGCTTTCTTT. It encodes CASSPGTPNTEAFF.

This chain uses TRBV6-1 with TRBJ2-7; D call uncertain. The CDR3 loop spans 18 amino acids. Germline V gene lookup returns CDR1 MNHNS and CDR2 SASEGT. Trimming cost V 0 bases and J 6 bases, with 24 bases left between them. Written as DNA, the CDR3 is TGTGCCAGCAGTGAAGCCGTGGTCCTTGCCGCCAGTATTTCCGAGCAGTACTTC. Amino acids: CASSEAVVLAASISEQYF.

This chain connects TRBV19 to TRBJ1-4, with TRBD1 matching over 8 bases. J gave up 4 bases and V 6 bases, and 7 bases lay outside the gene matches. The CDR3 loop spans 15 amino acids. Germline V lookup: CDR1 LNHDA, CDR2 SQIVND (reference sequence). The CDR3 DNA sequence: TGTGCCAGTAGATCCCTGGGACAGGTTAATGAAAAACTGTTTTTT. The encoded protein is CASRSLGQVNEKLFF.

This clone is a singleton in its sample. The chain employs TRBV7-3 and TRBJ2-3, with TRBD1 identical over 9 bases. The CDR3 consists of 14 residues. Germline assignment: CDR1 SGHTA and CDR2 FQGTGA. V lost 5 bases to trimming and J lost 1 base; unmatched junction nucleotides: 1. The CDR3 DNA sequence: TGTGCCAGCAGCCGGGACAGGGGCACAGATACGCAGTATTTT. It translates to CASSRDRGTDTQYF.

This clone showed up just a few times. The CDR3 reads CASNVATDGNEQFF. The CDR3 nucleotides read TGTGCCAGCAATGTCGCCACAGACGGCAATGAGCAGTTCTTC. The rearrangement uses TRBV25-1 and TRBJ2-1; D is uncertain. The V gene lost 7 bases and the J gene lost 6 bases, with 16 bases spanning the gap. CDR1 is MGHDK, CDR2 SYGVNS, per germline. This CDR3 has 14 amino acids.

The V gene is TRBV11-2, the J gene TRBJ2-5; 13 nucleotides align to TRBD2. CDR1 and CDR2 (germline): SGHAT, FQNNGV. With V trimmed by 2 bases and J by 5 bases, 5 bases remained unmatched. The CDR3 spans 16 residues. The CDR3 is CASSLTSGGAWETQYF. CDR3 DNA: TGTGCCAGCAGCTTAACTAGCGGGGGGGCCTGGGAGACCCAGTACTTC.

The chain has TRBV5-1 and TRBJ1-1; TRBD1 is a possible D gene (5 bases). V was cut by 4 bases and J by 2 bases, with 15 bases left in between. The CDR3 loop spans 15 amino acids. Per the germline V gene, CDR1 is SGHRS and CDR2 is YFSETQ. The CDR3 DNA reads TGCGCCAGCAGCACTATGACAGACGCTAACACTGAAGCTTTCTTT. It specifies CASSTMTDANTEAFF.

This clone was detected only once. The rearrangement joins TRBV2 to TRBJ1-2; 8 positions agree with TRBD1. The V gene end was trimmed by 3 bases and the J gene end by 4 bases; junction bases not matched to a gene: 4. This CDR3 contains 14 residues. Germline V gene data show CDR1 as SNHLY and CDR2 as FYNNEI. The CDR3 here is CASSDRQGSYGYTF. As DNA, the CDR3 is TGTGCCAGCAGTGATCGACAGGGGTCCTATGGCTACACCTTC.

The CDR3 DNA follows: TGTGCCAGCAGTTTAACGGGTTCACCCCTCCACTTT. This gives the protein CASSLTGSPLHF. V is TRBV27 and J is TRBJ1-6; D is unclear. The CDR3 extends over 12 amino acids. Deletions cut 2 bases from V and 9 bases from J, with 5 bases between. Germline V gene sequence: CDR1 MNHEY, CDR2 SMNVEV (reference sequence).

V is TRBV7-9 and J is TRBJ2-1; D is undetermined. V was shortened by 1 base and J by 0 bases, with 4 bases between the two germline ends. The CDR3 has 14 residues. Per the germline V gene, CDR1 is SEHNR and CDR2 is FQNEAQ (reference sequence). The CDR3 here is CASSLGSSYNEQFF. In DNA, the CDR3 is TGTGCCAGCAGCTTAGGTAGCTCCTACAATGAGCAGTTCTTC.

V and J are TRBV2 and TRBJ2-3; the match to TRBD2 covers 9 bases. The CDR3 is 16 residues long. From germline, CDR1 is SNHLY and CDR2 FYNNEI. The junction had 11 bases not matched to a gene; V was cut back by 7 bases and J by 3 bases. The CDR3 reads CASKGGGAFGTDTQYF. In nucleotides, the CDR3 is TGTGCCAGCAAAGGCGGGGGGGCGTTTGGTACAGATACGCAGTATTTT.

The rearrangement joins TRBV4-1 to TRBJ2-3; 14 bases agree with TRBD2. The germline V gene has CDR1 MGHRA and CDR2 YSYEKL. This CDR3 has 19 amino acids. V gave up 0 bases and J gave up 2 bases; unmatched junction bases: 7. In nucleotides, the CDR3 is TGCGCCAGCAGCCAAGATAGACTAGCGGGGGGGCGGGTCACAGATACGCAGTATTTT. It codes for CASSQDRLAGGRVTDTQYF.

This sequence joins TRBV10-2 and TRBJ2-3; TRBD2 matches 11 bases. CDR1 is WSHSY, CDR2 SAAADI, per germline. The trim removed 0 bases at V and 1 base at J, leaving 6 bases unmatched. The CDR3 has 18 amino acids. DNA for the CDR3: TGCGCCAGCAGTGAGTCCAGTATACTAGCGGGAGGCACAGATACGCAGTATTTT. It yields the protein CASSESSILAGGTDTQYF.

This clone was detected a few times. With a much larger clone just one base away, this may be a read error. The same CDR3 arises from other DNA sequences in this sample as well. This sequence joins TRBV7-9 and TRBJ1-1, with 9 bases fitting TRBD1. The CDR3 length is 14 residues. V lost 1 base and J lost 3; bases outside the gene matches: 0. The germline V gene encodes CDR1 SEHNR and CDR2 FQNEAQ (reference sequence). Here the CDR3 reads CASSLGQGDTEAFF. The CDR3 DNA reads TGTGCCAGCAGCTTAGGACAGGGGGACACTGAAGCTTTCTTT.